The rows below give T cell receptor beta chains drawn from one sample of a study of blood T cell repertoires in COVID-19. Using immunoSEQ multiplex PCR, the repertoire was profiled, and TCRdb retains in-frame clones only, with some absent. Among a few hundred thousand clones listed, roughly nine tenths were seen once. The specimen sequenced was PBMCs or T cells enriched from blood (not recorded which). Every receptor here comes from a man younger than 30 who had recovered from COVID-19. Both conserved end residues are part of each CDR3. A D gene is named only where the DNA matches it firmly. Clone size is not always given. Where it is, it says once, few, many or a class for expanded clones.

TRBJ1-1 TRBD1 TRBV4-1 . CASSPGGRTEAFF TGCGCCAGCAGCCCAGGGGGACGGACTGAAGCTTTCTTT
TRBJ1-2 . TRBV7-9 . CASSPPTGHYGYTF TGTGCCAGCAGCCCACCGACAGGACACTATGGCTACACCTTC
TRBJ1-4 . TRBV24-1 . CATSEPTSNGEKLFF TGTGCCACCAGTGAACCCACAAGCAACGGGGAAAAACTGTTTTTT
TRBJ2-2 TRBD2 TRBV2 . CASSLRTSRNTGELFF TGTGCCAGCAGCCTCAGGACTAGCCGAAACACCGGGGAGCTGTTTTTT
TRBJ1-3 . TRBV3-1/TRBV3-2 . CASSLHTVSGNTIYF TGTGCCAGCAGCCTACACACAGTATCTGGAAACACCATATATTTT
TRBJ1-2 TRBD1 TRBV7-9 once CASSVNRGSGYTF TGTGCCAGCAGCGTAAACAGGGGTAGTGGCTACACCTTC
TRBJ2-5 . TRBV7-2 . CASSLVGARETQYF TGTGCCAGCAGCTTAGTGGGGGCGCGGGAGACCCAGTACTTC
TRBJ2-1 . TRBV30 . CAWSVGGDEQFF TGTGCCTGGAGTGTCGGCGGAGATGAGCAGTTCTTC
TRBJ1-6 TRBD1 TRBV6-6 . CASSLDRGGSPLHF TGTGCCAGCAGCCTAGACAGGGGAGGATCACCCCTCCACTTT
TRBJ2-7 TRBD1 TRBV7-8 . CASSLRDRGPWDEQYF TGTGCCAGCAGCCTTCGGGACAGGGGCCCCTGGGACGAGCAGTACTTC
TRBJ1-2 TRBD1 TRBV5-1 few CASSRDPGTGLLRGLRGYTF TGCGCCAGCAGCCGAGATCCCGGGACAGGGCTTCTCAGGGGACTTCGAGGCTACACCTTC
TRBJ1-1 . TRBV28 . CASSLGVGAHMNTEAFF TGTGCCAGCAGTTTGGGAGTGGGGGCTCACATGAACACTGAAGCTTTCTTT
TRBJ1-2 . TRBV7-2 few CASSLARGWNGYTF TGTGCCAGCAGCTTAGCGCGGGGATGGAATGGCTACACCTTC
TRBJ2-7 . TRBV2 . CASSKQGNSYEQYF TGTGCCAGCAGCAAGCAGGGGAACTCCTACGAGCAGTACTTC
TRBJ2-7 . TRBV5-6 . CASSPEGGGNEQYF TGTGCCAGCAGCCCAGAAGGCGGCGGGAACGAGCAGTACTTC
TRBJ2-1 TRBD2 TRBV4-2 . CASSQDPGLAGGHEQFF TGTGCCAGCAGCCAAGATCCCGGACTAGCGGGAGGCCACGAGCAGTTCTTC
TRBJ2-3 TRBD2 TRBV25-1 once CASTLAGGDTQYF TGTGCCAGCACTCTAGCGGGGGGTGATACGCAGTATTTT
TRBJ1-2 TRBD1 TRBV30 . CAWSVRGTAANYGYTF TGTGCCTGGAGTGTAAGGGGGACAGCTGCTAACTATGGCTACACCTTC
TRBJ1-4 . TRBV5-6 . CASSLVGGIRKLFF TGTGCCAGCAGCTTGGTGGGAGGAATACGAAAACTGTTTTTT
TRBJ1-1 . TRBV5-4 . CASSLGLGALNTEAFF TGTGCCAGCAGCTTGGGTCTGGGGGCGCTGAACACTGAAGCTTTCTTT
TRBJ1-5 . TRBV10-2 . CASSSNRAGPQHF TGCGCCAGCAGTTCCAACCGAGCCGGGCCCCAGCATTTT
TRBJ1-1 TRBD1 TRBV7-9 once CASSLQGAAEAFF TGTGCCAGCAGCTTACAGGGGGCGGCTGAAGCTTTCTTT
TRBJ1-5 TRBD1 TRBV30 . CAWTLDRVNQPQHF TGTGCCTGGACCTTGGACAGGGTTAATCAGCCCCAGCATTTT
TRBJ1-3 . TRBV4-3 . CASSQDNRERDTIYF TGCGCCAGCAGCCAAGATAACAGGGAGCGAGACACCATATATTTT
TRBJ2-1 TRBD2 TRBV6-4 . CASSEFPGLVGNEQFF TGTGCCAGCAGTGAGTTTCCCGGACTAGTGGGTAATGAGCAGTTCTTC
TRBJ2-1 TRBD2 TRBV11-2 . CASSTGLAGGQGNEQFF TGTGCCAGCAGCACGGGACTAGCGGGGGGGCAGGGCAATGAGCAGTTCTTC
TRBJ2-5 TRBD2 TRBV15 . CATNIWTSGGIMEETQYF TGTGCCACCAATATATGGACTAGCGGGGGAATAATGGAAGAGACCCAGTACTTC
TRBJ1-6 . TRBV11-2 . CASSLALGQKSLHF TGTGCCAGCAGCTTAGCCTTGGGACAAAAGTCCCTCCACTTT
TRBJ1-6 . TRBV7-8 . CASSSLGGGPYNSPLHF TGTGCCAGCAGCTCCCTCGGGGGGGGCCCTTATAATTCACCCCTCCACTTT
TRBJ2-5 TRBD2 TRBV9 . CASTPSTSGREETQYF TGTGCCAGCACGCCCTCAACGAGCGGGAGGGAAGAGACCCAGTACTTC
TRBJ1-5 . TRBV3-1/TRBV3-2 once CASSQGENQPQHF TGTGCCAGCAGCCAAGGGGAGAATCAGCCCCAGCATTTT
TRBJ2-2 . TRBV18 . CASSPRTPDGELFF TGTGCCAGCTCACCAAGGACACCTGACGGGGAGCTGTTTTTT
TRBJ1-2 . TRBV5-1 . CASSLDRSYGYTF TGCGCCAGCAGCTTGGACAGGTCTTATGGCTACACCTTC
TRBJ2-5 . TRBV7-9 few CASSPRQDLLETQYF TGTGCCAGCAGCCCCAGACAGGACCTTCTGGAGACCCAGTACTTC
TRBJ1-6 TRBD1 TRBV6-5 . CASRQGNSPLHF TGTGCCAGCAGACAGGGGAATTCACCCCTCCACTTT
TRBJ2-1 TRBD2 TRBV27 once CASSLSRGLAGENEQFF TGTGCCAGCAGTTTATCCCGTGGACTAGCGGGGGAAAATGAGCAGTTCTTC
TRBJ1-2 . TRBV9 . CASSALGAGQGYTF TGTGCCAGCAGCGCCCTGGGGGCAGGGCAGGGCTACACCTTC
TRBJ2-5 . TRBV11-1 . CASSEVAEGETQYF TGTGCCAGCAGCGAAGTGGCGGAAGGAGAGACCCAGTACTTC
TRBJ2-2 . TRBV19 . CASSIPLQYTGELFF TGTGCCAGTAGTATTCCCCTCCAGTACACCGGGGAGCTGTTTTTT
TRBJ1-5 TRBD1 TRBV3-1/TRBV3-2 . CASSGSGQGDQPQHF TGTGCCAGCAGCGGATCGGGACAGGGAGATCAGCCCCAGCATTTT
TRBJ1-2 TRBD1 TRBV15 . CATSTGQGPANYGYTF TGTGCCACCAGCACAGGACAGGGGCCAGCTAACTATGGCTACACCTTC
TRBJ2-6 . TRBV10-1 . CASSGSPGGPGANVLTF TGCGCCAGCAGTGGATCTCCCGGGGGGCCCGGGGCCAACGTCCTGACTTTC
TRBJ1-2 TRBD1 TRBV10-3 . CAIRETGDYGYTF TGTGCCATCAGAGAGACAGGGGACTATGGCTACACCTTC
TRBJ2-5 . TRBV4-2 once CASSQESNRIQETQYF TGTGCCAGCAGCCAAGAGAGTAACAGGATCCAAGAGACCCAGTACTTC
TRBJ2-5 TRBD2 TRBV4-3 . CASSQDGREGFQETQYF TGCGCCAGCAGCCAAGATGGGAGGGAGGGGTTCCAAGAGACCCAGTACTTC
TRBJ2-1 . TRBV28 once CASSLSREQFF TGTGCCAGCAGTTTATCCCGGGAGCAGTTCTTC
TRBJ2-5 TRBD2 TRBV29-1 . CSSLLSGEETQYF TGCAGCTCGTTACTTAGCGGGGAAGAGACCCAGTACTTC
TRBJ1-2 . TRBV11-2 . CASSLYQDYGYTF TGTGCCAGCAGCTTATACCAGGACTATGGCTACACCTTC
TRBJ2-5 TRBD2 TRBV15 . CATLTSGEETQYF TGTGCCACCCTGACTAGCGGGGAAGAGACCCAGTACTTC
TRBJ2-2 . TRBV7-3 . CASSSRVPGELFF TGTGCCAGCAGCTCCAGGGTCCCCGGGGAGCTGTTTTTT
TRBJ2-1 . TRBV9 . CASSVAFQQGSREQFF TGTGCCAGCAGCGTAGCTTTTCAGCAGGGTTCACGCGAGCAGTTCTTC
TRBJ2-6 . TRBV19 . CASTPPGANVLTF TGTGCCAGTACCCCCCCGGGGGCCAACGTCCTGACTTTC
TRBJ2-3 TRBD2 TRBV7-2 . CASSPSGSSGRPVTDTQYF TGTGCCAGCAGCCCCTCGGGGAGTAGCGGGAGACCGGTGACAGATACGCAGTATTTT